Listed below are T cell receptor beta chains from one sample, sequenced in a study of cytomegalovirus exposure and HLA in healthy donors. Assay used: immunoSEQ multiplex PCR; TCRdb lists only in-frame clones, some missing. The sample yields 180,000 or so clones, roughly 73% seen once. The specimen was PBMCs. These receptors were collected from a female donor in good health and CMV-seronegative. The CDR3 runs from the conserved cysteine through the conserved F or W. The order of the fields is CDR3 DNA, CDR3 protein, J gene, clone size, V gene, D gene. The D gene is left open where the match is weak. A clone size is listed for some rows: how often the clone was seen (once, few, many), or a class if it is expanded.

TGTGCCTGGGGACCTGGGGCGGGAAACACCATATATTTT	CAWGPGAGNTIYF	TRBJ1-3	.	TRBV30	.
TGTGCCAGCAGCTTACTACTCCAAAGCGGGGCGAACACCGGGGAGCTGTTTTTT	CASSLLLQSGANTGELFF	TRBJ2-2	.	TRBV5-5	TRBD2
TGCGCCAGCAGCTTGGGGGACAGGGACGATGGCTACACCTTC	CASSLGDRDDGYTF	TRBJ1-2	.	TRBV5-1	TRBD1
TGTGCCAGCAATCGTATGTCAGGGGGCGCGTCGAATCAGCCCCAGCATTTT	CASNRMSGGASNQPQHF	TRBJ1-5	once	TRBV2	TRBD1
TGTGCCAGCAGCGCGGACTTGTCGACAGATACGCAGTATTTT	CASSADLSTDTQYF	TRBJ2-3	.	TRBV9	.
TGTGCCAGCAGCCTAGAGGGACAGGGAAGCAATCAGCCCCAGCATTTT	CASSLEGQGSNQPQHF	TRBJ1-5	.	TRBV4-2	TRBD1
TGTGCCAGCAGCCCCACCGGGACAGGAAAAGATGGCTACACCTTC	CASSPTGTGKDGYTF	TRBJ1-2	.	TRBV9	TRBD1
TGTGCCAGCAGCTTAGTCGGTGACACTGAAGCTTTCTTT	CASSLVGDTEAFF	TRBJ1-1	.	TRBV7-9	.
TGTGCCAGTCGAACTCTTGACAGTTACGAGCAGTACTTC	CASRTLDSYEQYF	TRBJ2-7	.	TRBV19	.
TGTGCCAGCAGCTGGATAGCGGAGAACACCGGGGAGCTGTTTTTT	CASSWIAENTGELFF	TRBJ2-2	.	TRBV13	.
TGCAGCGTAGTAAGGGGCAATGAGCAGTTCTTC	CSVVRGNEQFF	TRBJ2-1	.	TRBV29-1	.
TGTGCCAATCATAGACAGGCTGAAGGGACCGACCCGAACACTGAAGCTTTCTTT	CANHRQAEGTDPNTEAFF	TRBJ1-1	.	TRBV13	.
TGTGCCAGCAGCTTAAGCCTGGGACAGGGGTACGAGCAGTACTTC	CASSLSLGQGYEQYF	TRBJ2-7	.	TRBV11-1	TRBD1
TGTGCCAGCAGCTCTCCGGGACTTCAAGAGACCCAGTACTTC	CASSSPGLQETQYF	TRBJ2-5	.	TRBV7-7	.
TGTGCCAGCAACCCAACTCAGGGGAAAAACATTCAGTACTTC	CASNPTQGKNIQYF	TRBJ2-4	.	TRBV11-2	.
TGTGCCAGCAGCGCAACAACAGGGGGCCAGCTAGGAGATACGCAGTATTTT	CASSATTGGQLGDTQYF	TRBJ2-3	.	TRBV9	TRBD1
TGTGCCAGCAGCTTGTGGATAGGGGGACAGAATGAAAAACTGTTTTTT	CASSLWIGGQNEKLFF	TRBJ1-4	.	TRBV5-4	TRBD1
TGTGCCAGCAGTTTATCAGGGGGAAACAATGAGCAGTTCTTC	CASSLSGGNNEQFF	TRBJ2-1	.	TRBV6-6	TRBD1
TGTGCCTGGGCTTGGGGACTAAGCACAGATACGCAGTATTTT	CAWAWGLSTDTQYF	TRBJ2-3	.	TRBV30	TRBD2
TGTGCCAGCAGCGTAAATTCGGGACTAGCGGGGGGCGGGAAGACCGGGGAGCTGTTTTTT	CASSVNSGLAGGGKTGELFF	TRBJ2-2	.	TRBV9	TRBD2
TGTGCCAGCAGCGATGGGGAGGATTCCTACGAGCAGTACTTC	CASSDGEDSYEQYF	TRBJ2-7	.	TRBV13	.
TGCAGCGTTGTCGGAGGGAAAGGAAGTAATGAAAAACTGTTTTTT	CSVVGGKGSNEKLFF	TRBJ1-4	.	TRBV29-1	.
TGTGCCAGTAACCCTGAGGTTTACGAGCAGTTCTTC	CASNPEVYEQFF	TRBJ2-1	.	TRBV19	.
TGTGCCAGCAGTTACCCCACTAGCGGGAGGAAAGATACGCAGTATTTT	CASSYPTSGRKDTQYF	TRBJ2-3	.	TRBV6-6	TRBD2
TGTGCTAGTGGTTGGGGAGAAGGAGAGACCCAGTACTTC	CASGWGEGETQYF	TRBJ2-5	few	TRBV12-5	.
TGTGCCTGGGGTCTGGGGAGCACGGGTGAAAAACTGTTTTTT	CAWGLGSTGEKLFF	TRBJ1-4	.	TRBV30	.
TGTGCCAGCCGGACTAGCGGGAGGGGGAATGAGCAGTTCTTC	CASRTSGRGNEQFF	TRBJ2-1	.	TRBV2	TRBD2